This TCR beta chain came from a study of T-cell memory formation after mild COVID-19. Study conclusions and caveats: Clones which contracted sat mainly in CM and EM if CD4+, and in EMRA if CD8+. SARS-CoV-2 specificity was not confirmed for second-wave clones peaking on day 37. The study found balanced CD4/CD8 in clones contracting day 15 to 85 and a CD4+ lean in later expanders.

5'RACE primed from the constant segment yielded TCR alpha and TCR beta cDNA libraries bearing sample barcodes and UMIs. TCRdb used MiXCR to reprocess the 5' RACE reads, holding one entry per CDR3 protein. The sample includes around 440,000 distinct CDR3 sequences, about 20% of them seen just once. This clonotype was seen a handful of times. The antigen is unknown. Trimming stripped 5 bases from V and 4 bases from J, with 23 bases between. Germline CDR1 is SGHVS and CDR2 is FQNEAQ. CDR3 length: 17 amino acids. This TCR derives from an adult woman who had mild COVID-19 (a few samples of this study predate the infection). Cell type and time point are not known. The rearrangement uses TRBV7-8 and TRBJ1-2; D gene ambiguous. Input material: PBMCs or a T cell subset sorted from them (not recorded which). The CDR3 sequence: CASSARPPTLRGYGYTF. CDR3 sequence (DNA): TGTGCCAGCAGCGCCCGACCGCCCACCCTAAGAGGCTATGGCTACACCTTC.